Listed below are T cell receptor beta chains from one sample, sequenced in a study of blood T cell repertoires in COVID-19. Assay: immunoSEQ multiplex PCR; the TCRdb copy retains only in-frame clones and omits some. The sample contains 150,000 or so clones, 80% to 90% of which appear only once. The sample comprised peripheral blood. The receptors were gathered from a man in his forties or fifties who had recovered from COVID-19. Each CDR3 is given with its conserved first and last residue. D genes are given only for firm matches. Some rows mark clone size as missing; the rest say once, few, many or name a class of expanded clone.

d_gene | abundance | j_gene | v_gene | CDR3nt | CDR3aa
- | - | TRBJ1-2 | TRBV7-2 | TGTGCCAGCAGCTTAGAAGGGGCCTATGGCTACACCTTC | CASSLEGAYGYTF
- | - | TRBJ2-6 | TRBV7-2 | TGTGCCAGCAGCTCAGGGGTCGCTGGGGCCAACGTCCTGACTTTC | CASSSGVAGANVLTF
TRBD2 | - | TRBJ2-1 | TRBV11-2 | TGTGCCAGCAGCCCCTTGGGACTAGCGGGGACTAATGAGCAGTTCTTC | CASSPLGLAGTNEQFF
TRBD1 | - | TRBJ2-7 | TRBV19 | TGTGCCAGTAGTTCTCGACAGGGACCCTCCTACGAGCAGTACTTC | CASSSRQGPSYEQYF
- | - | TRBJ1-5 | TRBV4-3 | TGCGCCAGCAGCCAAGAAGTAGCTTATAGCAATCAGCCCCAGCATTTT | CASSQEVAYSNQPQHF
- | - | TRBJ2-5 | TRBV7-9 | TGTGCCAGCAGCTTTACAGGCGGCAAAGAGACCCAGTACTTC | CASSFTGGKETQYF
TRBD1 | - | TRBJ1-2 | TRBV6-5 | TGTGCCAGCAGAAAGAGGACAGGGTTGGCTGGCTACACCTTC | CASRKRTGLAGYTF
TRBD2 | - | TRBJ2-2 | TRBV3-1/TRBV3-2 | TGTGCCAGCAGCCAGCGGGAGGGGAGCACCGGGGAGCTGTTTTTT | CASSQREGSTGELFF
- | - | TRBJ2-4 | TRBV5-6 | TGTGCCAGCAGCTTGGCCGAAAACATTCAGTACTTC | CASSLAENIQYF
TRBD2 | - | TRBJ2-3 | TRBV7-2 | TGTGCCAGCAGCTGGGGACTAGCGGGGGGAGGGGATACGCAGTATTTT | CASSWGLAGGGDTQYF
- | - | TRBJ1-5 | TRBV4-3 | TGCGCCAGCAGCCAAGATTGGGGCCTTAGCAATCAGCCCCAGCATTTT | CASSQDWGLSNQPQHF
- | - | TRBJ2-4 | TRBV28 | TGTGCCAGCAGTACCCTCCGCGGAGCCAAAAACATTCAGTACTTC | CASSTLRGAKNIQYF
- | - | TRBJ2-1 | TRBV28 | TGTGCCAGCAGTTTGGGTCGGGTCACTGAGCAGTTCTTC | CASSLGRVTEQFF
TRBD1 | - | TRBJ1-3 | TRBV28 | TGTGCCAGCAGTAGACAGGGAACTGGAAACACCATATATTTT | CASSRQGTGNTIYF
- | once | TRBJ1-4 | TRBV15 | TGTGCCACCAGCAGATTAAGGACAGTCGGTACTGAAAAACTGTTTTTT | CATSRLRTVGTEKLFF
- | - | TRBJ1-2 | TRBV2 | TGTGCCAGCAGGACCAGTACAGGGAGTAACTATGGCTACACCTTC | CASRTSTGSNYGYTF
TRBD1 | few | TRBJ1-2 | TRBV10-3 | TGTGCCATCAGTGAGCAGGACAGGGGGACGGACTTC | CAISEQDRGTDF
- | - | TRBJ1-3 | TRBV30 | TGTGCCTGGTCGGGGTCTGGAAACACCATATATTTT | CAWSGSGNTIYF
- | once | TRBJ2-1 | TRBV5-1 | TGCGCCAGCAGCTTGACAGGCGATGAGCAGTTCTTC | CASSLTGDEQFF
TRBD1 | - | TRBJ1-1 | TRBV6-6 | TGTGCCAGCAGTGATTGGACAGGGCGGGGGACTGAAGCTTTCTTT | CASSDWTGRGTEAFF
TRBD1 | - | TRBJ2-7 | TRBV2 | TGTGCCAGCACCGGCCTTGACAGGGGGTTGCAGTACTTC | CASTGLDRGLQYF
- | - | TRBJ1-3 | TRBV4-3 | TGCGCCAGCAGCCCAAGCAGGGGAAGTGGAAACACCATATATTTT | CASSPSRGSGNTIYF
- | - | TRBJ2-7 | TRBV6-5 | TGTGCCAGTACGCTAAGCTCCTACGAGCAGTACTTC | CASTLSSYEQYF
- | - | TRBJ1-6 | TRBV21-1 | TGTGCCAGCAGCGCCGGCCGTTCAGGGGCCTCCTATAATTCACCCCTCCACTTT | CASSAGRSGASYNSPLHF
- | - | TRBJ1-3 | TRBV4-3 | TGCGCCAGCAGCCAAGGTGGGGGGAACGGAAACACCATATATTTT | CASSQGGGNGNTIYF
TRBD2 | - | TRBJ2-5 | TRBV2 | TGTGCCAGCAGTGAAGCGCGGGGGGGTCGGGAGACCCAGTACTTC | CASSEARGGRETQYF
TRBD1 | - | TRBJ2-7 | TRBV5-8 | TGTGCCAGCAGCCCCAGGGGGGAGCAGTACTTC | CASSPRGEQYF
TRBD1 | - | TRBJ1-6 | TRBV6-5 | TGTGCCAGCAGGGGGGACAGGGGGCAAGGTTCACCCCTCCACTTT | CASRGDRGQGSPLHF
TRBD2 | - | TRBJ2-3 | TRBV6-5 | TGTGCCAGCAGTTCCGGGGGGGCGTTAGATACGCAGTATTTT | CASSSGGALDTQYF
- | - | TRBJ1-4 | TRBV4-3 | TGCGCCAGCAGCCAAGATCCGGCGGCGGGGTCAACTAATGAAAAACTGTTTTTT | CASSQDPAAGSTNEKLFF
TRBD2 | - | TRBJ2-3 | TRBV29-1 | TGCAGCTTCCTGGGACTAGCGGGAGGTTGGGATACGCAGTATTTT | CSFLGLAGGWDTQYF
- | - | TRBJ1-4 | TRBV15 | TGTGCCACCAGCAGAGGGGAGCCAGTAAATAATGAAAAACTGTTTTTT | CATSRGEPVNNEKLFF
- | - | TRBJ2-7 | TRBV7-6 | TGTGCCAGCAGCTTGGAGGACGGACCCATCTCCTACGAGCAGTACTTC | CASSLEDGPISYEQYF
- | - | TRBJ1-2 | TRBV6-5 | TGTGCCAGCAGTTACGGAGGGGAACTTGGCTACACCTTC | CASSYGGELGYTF
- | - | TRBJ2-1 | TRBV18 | TGTGCCAGCTCACCTTCTGGGTTCGTAGGACACTCCAACGCTGAGCAGTTCTTC | CASSPSGFVGHSNAEQFF